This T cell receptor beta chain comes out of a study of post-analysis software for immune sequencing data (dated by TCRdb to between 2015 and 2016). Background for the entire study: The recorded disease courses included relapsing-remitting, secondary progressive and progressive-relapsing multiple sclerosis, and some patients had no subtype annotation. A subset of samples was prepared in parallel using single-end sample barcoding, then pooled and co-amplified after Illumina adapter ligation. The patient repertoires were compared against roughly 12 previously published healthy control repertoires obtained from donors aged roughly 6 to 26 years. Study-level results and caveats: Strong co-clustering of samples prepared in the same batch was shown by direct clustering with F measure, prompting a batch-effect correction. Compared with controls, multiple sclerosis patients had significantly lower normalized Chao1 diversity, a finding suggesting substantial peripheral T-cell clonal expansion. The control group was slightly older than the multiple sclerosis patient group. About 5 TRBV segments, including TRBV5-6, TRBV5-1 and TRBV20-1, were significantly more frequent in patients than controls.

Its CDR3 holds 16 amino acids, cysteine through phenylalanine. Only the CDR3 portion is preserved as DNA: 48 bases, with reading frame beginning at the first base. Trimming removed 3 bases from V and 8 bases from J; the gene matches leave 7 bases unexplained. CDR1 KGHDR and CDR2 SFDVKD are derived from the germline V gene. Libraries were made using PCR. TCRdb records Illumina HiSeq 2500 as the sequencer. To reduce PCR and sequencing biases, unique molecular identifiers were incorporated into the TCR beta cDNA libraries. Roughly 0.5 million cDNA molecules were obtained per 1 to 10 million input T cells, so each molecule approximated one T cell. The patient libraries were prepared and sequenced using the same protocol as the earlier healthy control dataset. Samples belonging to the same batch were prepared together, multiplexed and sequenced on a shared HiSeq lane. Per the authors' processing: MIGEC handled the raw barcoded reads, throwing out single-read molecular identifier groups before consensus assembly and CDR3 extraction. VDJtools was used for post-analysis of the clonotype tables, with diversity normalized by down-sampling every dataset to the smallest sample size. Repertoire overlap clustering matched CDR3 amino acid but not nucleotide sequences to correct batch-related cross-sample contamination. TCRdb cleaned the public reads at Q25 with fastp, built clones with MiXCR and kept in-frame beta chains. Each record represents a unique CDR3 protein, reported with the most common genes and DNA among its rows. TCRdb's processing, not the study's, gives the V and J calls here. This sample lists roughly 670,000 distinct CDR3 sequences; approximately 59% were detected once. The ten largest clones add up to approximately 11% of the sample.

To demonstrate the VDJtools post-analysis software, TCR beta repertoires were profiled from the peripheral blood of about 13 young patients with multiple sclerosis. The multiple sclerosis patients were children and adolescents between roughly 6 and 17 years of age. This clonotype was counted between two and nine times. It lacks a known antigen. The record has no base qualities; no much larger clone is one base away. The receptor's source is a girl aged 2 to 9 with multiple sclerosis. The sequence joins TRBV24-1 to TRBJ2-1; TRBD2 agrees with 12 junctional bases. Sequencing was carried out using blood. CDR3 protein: CATSDPLAGGPHEQFF. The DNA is TGTGCCACCAGTGATCCCCTAGCGGGGGGGCCCCATGAGCAGTTCTTC.